The rows below give T cell receptor beta chains drawn from one sample of a study of Tregs in tolerant kidney transplant recipients. Assay: immunoSEQ multiplex PCR; the TCRdb copy retains only in-frame clones and omits some. The sample lists 84,000 or so clones; 93% were seen once. The specimen comprised CD4+ T cells from blood (PBMCs), sampled 12 months after the transplant. All receptors derive from a human patient who received a combined kidney and bone marrow transplant. Some T cells may be supplied by the graft donor. Both conserved end residues are part of each CDR3. Fields, in order: J gene, V gene, CDR3 protein.

j_gene: TRBJ2-5; v_gene: TRBV6-6; CDR3aa: CASSPRTSGRETQYF
j_gene: TRBJ2-7; v_gene: TRBV7-9; CDR3aa: CASSIHRDRVYEQYF
j_gene: TRBJ2-7; v_gene: TRBV9; CDR3aa: CASSTGLAWGDEQYF
j_gene: TRBJ1-1; v_gene: TRBV9; CDR3aa: CASSAHSGRGTEAFF
j_gene: TRBJ2-7; v_gene: TRBV27; CDR3aa: CASSLRQGWWVYEQYF
j_gene: TRBJ1-4; v_gene: TRBV6-1; CDR3aa: CASSQGQGNPTNEKLFF
j_gene: .; v_gene: TRBV5-6; CDR3aa: CASSFYGVLGYEQYF
j_gene: TRBJ2-7; v_gene: TRBV5-4; CDR3aa: CASSPTSGTYEQYF
j_gene: TRBJ1-2; v_gene: TRBV5-4; CDR3aa: CASQTGGRGYGYTF
j_gene: TRBJ2-3; v_gene: TRBV5-4; CDR3aa: CASSLGGTGFYTQYF
j_gene: TRBJ2-3; v_gene: TRBV10-3; CDR3aa: CAITRAKGTDTQYF
j_gene: TRBJ2-1; v_gene: TRBV28; CDR3aa: CASREDTYSYNEQFF
j_gene: TRBJ2-3; v_gene: TRBV5-4; CDR3aa: CASSPRTSTDTQYF
j_gene: TRBJ2-5; v_gene: TRBV5-4; CDR3aa: CASSQTSGGETQYF
j_gene: TRBJ2-5; v_gene: TRBV5-4; CDR3aa: CASSRSGANQETQYF
j_gene: TRBJ2-3; v_gene: TRBV5-1; CDR3aa: CASSLVVGGNTDTQYF
j_gene: TRBJ1-2; v_gene: TRBV19; CDR3aa: CASSAQSAAGGGYTF
j_gene: TRBJ1-1; v_gene: TRBV2; CDR3aa: CASSEARVNSEAFF
j_gene: TRBJ2-7; v_gene: TRBV30; CDR3aa: CAWTPGGIGAYEQYF
j_gene: TRBJ2-7; v_gene: TRBV27; CDR3aa: CASSPVLVNPYEQYF
j_gene: TRBJ1-2; v_gene: TRBV18; CDR3aa: CASSPLQGANYGYTF
j_gene: TRBJ2-7; v_gene: TRBV2; CDR3aa: CASRARQASSYEQYF
j_gene: TRBJ1-3; v_gene: TRBV5-6; CDR3aa: CASSRDSAGNTIYF
j_gene: TRBJ1-6; v_gene: TRBV6-5; CDR3aa: CASSYTEGNSPLHF
j_gene: TRBJ2-1; v_gene: TRBV10-3; CDR3aa: CATSGAYNEQFF
j_gene: TRBJ2-5; v_gene: TRBV11-3; CDR3aa: CASSLRTGGKQETQYF
j_gene: TRBJ1-6; v_gene: TRBV5-5; CDR3aa: CASSRTGVSPLHF
j_gene: TRBJ2-7; v_gene: TRBV10-3; CDR3aa: CAISGRGDEQYF
j_gene: TRBJ2-6; v_gene: TRBV9; CDR3aa: CASSIGLSGANVLTF
j_gene: TRBJ1-1; v_gene: TRBV30; CDR3aa: CAWSPRTAEGAFF
j_gene: TRBJ2-7; v_gene: TRBV7-8; CDR3aa: CASSPGNRASYEQYF
j_gene: TRBJ2-7; v_gene: TRBV27; CDR3aa: CASSLEPSGVGEQYF
j_gene: TRBJ2-3; v_gene: TRBV10-3; CDR3aa: CAISVVGGTDTQYF
j_gene: TRBJ2-3; v_gene: TRBV13; CDR3aa: CASSLRAGVSDTQYF
j_gene: TRBJ2-1; v_gene: TRBV5-8; CDR3aa: CASSLALRYNEQFF
j_gene: TRBJ2-2; v_gene: TRBV7-6; CDR3aa: CASSAYTGGPGTGELFF
j_gene: TRBJ2-3; v_gene: TRBV11-1; CDR3aa: CASSAQTGGTDTQYF
j_gene: TRBJ1-5; v_gene: TRBV2; CDR3aa: CASSWRQGGGQPQHF
j_gene: TRBJ2-5; v_gene: TRBV27; CDR3aa: CASSLSGRGGQETQYF
j_gene: TRBJ1-3; v_gene: TRBV5-5; CDR3aa: CASSWGVIGQPLYSGNTIYF
j_gene: TRBJ1-5; v_gene: TRBV4-2; CDR3aa: CASSQDRTGEHNQPQHF
j_gene: TRBJ2-2; v_gene: TRBV6-5; CDR3aa: CATGQGWITGELFF
j_gene: TRBJ1-2; v_gene: TRBV9; CDR3aa: CASSVGEGVGGYTF
j_gene: TRBJ2-1; v_gene: TRBV2; CDR3aa: CASSESGWRGADEQFF
j_gene: TRBJ1-2; v_gene: TRBV6-1; CDR3aa: CASTPNFNYGYTF
j_gene: TRBJ2-7; v_gene: TRBV29-1; CDR3aa: CSVAIQGYEQYF
j_gene: TRBJ2-3; v_gene: TRBV19; CDR3aa: CASRQGTRADTQYF
j_gene: TRBJ2-1; v_gene: TRBV7-8; CDR3aa: CASSPRDRGNEQFF